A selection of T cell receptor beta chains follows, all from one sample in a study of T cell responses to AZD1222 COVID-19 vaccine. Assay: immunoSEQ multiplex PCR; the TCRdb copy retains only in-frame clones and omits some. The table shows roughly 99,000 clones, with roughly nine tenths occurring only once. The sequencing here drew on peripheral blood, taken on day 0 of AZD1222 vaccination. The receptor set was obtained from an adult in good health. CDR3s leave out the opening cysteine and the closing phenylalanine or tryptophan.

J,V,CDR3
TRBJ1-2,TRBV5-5,ASSLRQVSYGYT
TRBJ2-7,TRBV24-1,ATSDSVQGPGGEQY
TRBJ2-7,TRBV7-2,ASSFTGTGSYEQY
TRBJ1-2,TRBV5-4,ASSLSYGGYRGYT
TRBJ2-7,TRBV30,AWSESTGTLYEQY
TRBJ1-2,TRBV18,ASSPQETGRYLYGYT
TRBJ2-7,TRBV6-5,ASRAAYEQY
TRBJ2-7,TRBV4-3,ASSQVAPGTSDYEQY
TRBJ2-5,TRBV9,ASSTQETQY
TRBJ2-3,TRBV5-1,ASKKLAGGLGTDTQY
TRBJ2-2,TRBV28,ASSSFTSGRAGELF
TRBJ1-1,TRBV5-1,ASTKTGLNTEAF
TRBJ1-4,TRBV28,ASSLKGEKLF
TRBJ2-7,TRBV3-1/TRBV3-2,ASSQGSGLAGSGVYEQY
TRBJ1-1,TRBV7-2,ASSLGRVFTEAF
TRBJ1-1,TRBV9,ASSVLGDGNTEAF
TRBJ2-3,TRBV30,AWSTLGGHTDTQY
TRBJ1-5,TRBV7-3,ASSPRGNQPQH
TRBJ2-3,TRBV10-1,ASSESCGIWADTQY
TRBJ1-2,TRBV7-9,ASSLGDYGYT
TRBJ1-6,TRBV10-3,AISQGEYNSPLH
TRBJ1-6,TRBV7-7,ASSLQGDSPLH
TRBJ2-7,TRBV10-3,AISQQGGQVLQY
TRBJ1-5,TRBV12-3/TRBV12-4,ASSRQVRQPQH
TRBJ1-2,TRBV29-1,SVGGGPSYGYT
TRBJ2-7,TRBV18,ASSPRGPGEQY
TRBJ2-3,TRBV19,ASRIALIGPPWGRIGDTQY
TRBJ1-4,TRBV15,ATSRVGGEDKKLF
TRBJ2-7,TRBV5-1,ASSLGQTRSHEQY
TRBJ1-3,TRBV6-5,ASSYRDGSGNTIY
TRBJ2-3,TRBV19,ASSVLSTDTQY
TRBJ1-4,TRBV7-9,ASSLGFSGWGNEKLF
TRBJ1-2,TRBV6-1,ASSELGRQYGYT
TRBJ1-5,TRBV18,ASSPGQGDNQPQH
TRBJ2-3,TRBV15,ATSSNPGERYDTQY
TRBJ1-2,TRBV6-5,ASSSNRDHT
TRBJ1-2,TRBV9,ASSEAPTGRNGYT
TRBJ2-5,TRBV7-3,ASSPNVGGQTQY